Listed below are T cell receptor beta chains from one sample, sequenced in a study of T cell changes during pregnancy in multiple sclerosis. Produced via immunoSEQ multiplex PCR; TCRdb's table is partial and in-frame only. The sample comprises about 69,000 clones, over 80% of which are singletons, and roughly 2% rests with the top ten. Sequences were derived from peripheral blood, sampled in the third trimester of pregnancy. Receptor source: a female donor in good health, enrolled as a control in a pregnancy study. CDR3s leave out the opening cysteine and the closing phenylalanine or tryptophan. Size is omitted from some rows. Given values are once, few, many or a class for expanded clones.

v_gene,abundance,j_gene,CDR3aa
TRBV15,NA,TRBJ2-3,ATSGGGANTDTQY
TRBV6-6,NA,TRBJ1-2,ASTLDSSDGYT
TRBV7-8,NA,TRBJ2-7,ASSLGLADDYEQY
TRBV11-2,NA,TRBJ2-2,ASSLQGGWNTGELF
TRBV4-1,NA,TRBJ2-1,ASSPFPGTGGHEQF
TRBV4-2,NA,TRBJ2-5,ASSQFGNDRGKTQY
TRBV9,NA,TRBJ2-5,ASSVGWTGGAETQY
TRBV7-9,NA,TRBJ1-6,ASSLGVEEDRGVNSPLH
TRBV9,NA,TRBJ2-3,ASSVTLTDTQY
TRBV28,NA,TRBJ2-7,ASNPSGAYEQY
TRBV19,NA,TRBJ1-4,ASSISGNEKLF
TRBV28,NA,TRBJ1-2,ASSDLIAGAFNYGYT
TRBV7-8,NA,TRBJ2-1,ASRPGLAGKYNEQF
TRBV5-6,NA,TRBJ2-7,ASSSRRKGAPYEQY
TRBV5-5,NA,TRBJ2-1,ASSTGGLPSSYNEQF
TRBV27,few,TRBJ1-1,ASSWTGGTEAF
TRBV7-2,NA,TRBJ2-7,ASSPRDKNEQY
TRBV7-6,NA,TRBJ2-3,ASSLAGSGTTDTQY
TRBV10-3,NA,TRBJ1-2,AISESGTGGAYGYT
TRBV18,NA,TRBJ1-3,ASSPRPQVGNTIY
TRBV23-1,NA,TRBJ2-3,ARFLLVNCTDTQY
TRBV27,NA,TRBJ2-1,ASSRRGYNEQF
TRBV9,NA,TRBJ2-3,ASSVAGVGGAADTQY
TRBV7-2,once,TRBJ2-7,ASSSLWGPRGSLYEQY
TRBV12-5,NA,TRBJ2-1,ASGSSGRAINEQF
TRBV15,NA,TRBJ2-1,ATSGAGTSGSSYNEQF
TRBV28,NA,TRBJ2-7,ASRGQGFVYEQY
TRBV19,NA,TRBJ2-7,ASSIEAGGFYEQY
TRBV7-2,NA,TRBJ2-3,ASSRGLAGGGTDTQY
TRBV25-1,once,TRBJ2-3,ASSPSGSAQY
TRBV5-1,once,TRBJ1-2,ASSFGERGYT
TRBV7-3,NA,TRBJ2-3,ASSSGLAGTDTQY
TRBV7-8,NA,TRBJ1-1,ASSSMKTDSLFDEAF
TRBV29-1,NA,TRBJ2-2,SVGGDNANTGELF
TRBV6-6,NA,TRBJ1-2,ASSQGQPLGGYT
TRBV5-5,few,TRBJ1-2,ASSLIAQGSVDGYT
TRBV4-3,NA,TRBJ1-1,ASSQGEENTEAF
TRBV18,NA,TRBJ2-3,ASSPAPRGADTQY
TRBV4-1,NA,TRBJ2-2,ASSQDERLAGVGTGELF
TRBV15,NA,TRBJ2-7,ATSSQGDSSYEQY
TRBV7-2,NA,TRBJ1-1,ASSPTANTEAF
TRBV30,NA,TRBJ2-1,AWRLTNYNEQF
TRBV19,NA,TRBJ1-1,ASSQTGVTSSEAF
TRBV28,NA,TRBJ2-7,ASSPPGTSRYEQY
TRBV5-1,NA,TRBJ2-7,ASSQGQGIYEQY
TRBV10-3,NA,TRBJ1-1,AILAGRDTEAF
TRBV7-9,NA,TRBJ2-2,ASSSGGGQRTGELF
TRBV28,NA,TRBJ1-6,ATIPGSQGHSPLH
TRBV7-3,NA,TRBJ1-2,ASSLEGGYGYT
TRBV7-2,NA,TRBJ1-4,ASRQSGSQEKLF
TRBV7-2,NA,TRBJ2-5,ASSLEVSRETQY
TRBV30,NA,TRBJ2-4,AWSLAGAKNIQY
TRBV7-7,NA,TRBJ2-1,ASSLEPSDEQF
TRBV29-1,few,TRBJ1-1,SATGQGQNTEAF
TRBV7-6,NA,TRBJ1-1,ASSLPGQLNTEAF
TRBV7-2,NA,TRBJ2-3,ASRAGLAGVGDTQY
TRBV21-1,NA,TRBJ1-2,ASSKKGPYGYT
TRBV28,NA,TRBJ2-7,ASSTSSGRGRSSYEQY
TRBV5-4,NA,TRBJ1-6,ASRLQGGNSPLH
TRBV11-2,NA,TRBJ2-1,ASSPRLVVPLDEQF